This paragraph covers one T cell receptor (beta chain) sequence. The target antigen is unknown. The data originate from a study of cytotoxic CD8 clonotypes in ibrutinib-treated CLL. Some clones are missing from TCRdb's copy, which holds only in-frame ones; the method was immunoSEQ multiplex PCR. The sample lists approximately 33,000 clones, 60% to 80% occurring once. Study findings and constraints: Relative to age-matched healthy donors, clonality at baseline was higher, and it tracked circulating CD8+ T-cell counts. At ibrutinib response, clonality increased, and at progression it declined back toward baseline.

Germline trimming cut 5 bases from V and 5 bases from J; bases unmatched to any gene: 11. The V gene's germline CDR1 is SQVTM and CDR2 ANQGSEA. There are 14 residues in the CDR3. The sequence was collected from a human donor with chronic lymphocytic leukemia. The V and J genes are TRBV29-1 and TRBJ1-1; 7 nucleotides line up with TRBD1. The sequences come from PBMCs, collected before ibrutinib treatment. The chain's CDR3 is CSVQLQGRWTEAFF. CDR3 sequence (DNA): TGCAGCGTTCAATTACAGGGGAGATGGACTGAAGCTTTCTTT.